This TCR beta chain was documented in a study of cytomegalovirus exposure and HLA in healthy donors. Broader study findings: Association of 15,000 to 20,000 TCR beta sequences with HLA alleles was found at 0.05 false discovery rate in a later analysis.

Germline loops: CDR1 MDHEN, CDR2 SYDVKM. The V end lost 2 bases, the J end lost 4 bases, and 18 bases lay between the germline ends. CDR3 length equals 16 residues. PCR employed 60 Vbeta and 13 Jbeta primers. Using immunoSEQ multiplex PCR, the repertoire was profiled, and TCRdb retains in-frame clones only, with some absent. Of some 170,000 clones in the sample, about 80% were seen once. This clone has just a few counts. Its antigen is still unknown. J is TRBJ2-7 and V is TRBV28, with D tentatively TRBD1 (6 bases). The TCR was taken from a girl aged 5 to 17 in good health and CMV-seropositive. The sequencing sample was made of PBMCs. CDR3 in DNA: TGTGCCAGCAGTTTAATTGTCACTCAGGGGCCATACGAGCAGTACTTC. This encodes CASSLIVTQGPYEQYF.